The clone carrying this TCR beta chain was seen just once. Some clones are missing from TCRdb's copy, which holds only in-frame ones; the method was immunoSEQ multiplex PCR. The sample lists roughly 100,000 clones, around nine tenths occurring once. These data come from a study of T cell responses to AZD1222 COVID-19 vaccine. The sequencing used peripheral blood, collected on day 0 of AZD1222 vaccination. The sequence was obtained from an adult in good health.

The CDR3, as DNA: TGTGCCAGCAGCCAAGGGACAGACACCATATATTTT. It codes for CASSQGTDTIYF. This chain connects TRBV14 to TRBJ1-3, with D maybe TRBD1 (6 bases). The CDR3 loop spans 12 amino acids. The V gene lost 1 base and the J gene lost 8 bases, with 6 bases spanning the gap. CDR1 and CDR2 (germline): SGHDN, FVKESK.